The 16 T cell receptor beta chains presented below share a single source sample, sequenced in a study of cytomegalovirus exposure and HLA in healthy donors. Primers included in the PCR were 60 Vbeta and 13 Jbeta primers. The repertoire was sequenced with immunoSEQ multiplex PCR; TCRdb's copy has only in-frame clones and lacks some. The repertoire holds about 160,000 clones, more than 65% seen once, with 1.3% in the top ten. The sequencing input was PBMCs. These receptor sequences come from a man aged 30 to 39 in good health and CMV-seronegative.

The gene calls are TRBV4-2 and TRBJ2-7, with 7 bases lining up with TRBD1. Trimming cost V 3 bases and J 4 bases; bases outside gene matches: 9. The CDR3 runs to 15 residues. From germline, CDR1 is LGHNA and CDR2 YNFKEQ. This CDR3 reads CASSQNAGTVYEQYF. The CDR3 bases are TGTGCCAGCAGCCAGAACGCCGGGACAGTATACGAGCAGTACTTC.

The chain employs TRBV2 and TRBJ1-1; D might be TRBD1 (5 bases). The V and J ends lost 3 bases and 5 bases respectively, with 19 bases between them. CDR1 is SNHLY, CDR2 FYNNEI, per germline. The CDR3 contains 16 residues. The CDR3 coding sequence is TGTGCCAGCAGTGATCAGGTGGGCAGGGTGTATACTGAAGCTTTCTTT. Encoded protein: CASSDQVGRVYTEAFF.

CDR3 DNA sequence: TGTGCCAGCAGCTTGGCTAGCGGAAAGGGGGGGGAGACCCAGTACTTC. This gives the protein CASSLASGKGGETQYF. This chain joins TRBV7-3 and TRBJ2-5, with D tentatively TRBD2 (7 bases). Trimming removed 3 bases from V and 5 bases from J, with 19 bases in between. The CDR3 extends over 16 amino acids. Germline V gene lookup returns CDR1 SGHTA and CDR2 FQGTGA.

The V gene is TRBV7-9, the J gene TRBJ2-3; TRBD1 agrees at 10 bases. This CDR3 contains 16 residues. With 7 bases clipped from V and 2 bases from J, the junction kept 9 bases outside the gene matches. Germline V lookup: CDR1 SEHNR, CDR2 FQNEAQ (reference sequence). Written as DNA, the CDR3 is TGTGCCAGCACGCCCCGACAGGGGGCTGTCACAGATACGCAGTATTTT. Residues: CASTPRQGAVTDTQYF.

On this clone: The junction differs from germline at one of its ends, possibly a read error. The chain uses TRBV7-9 and TRBJ1-2; TRBD1 aligns across 7 bases. The CDR3 loop spans 16 amino acids. Germline assignment: CDR1 SEHNR and CDR2 FQNEAQ (reference sequence). The CDR3 sequence: CASILGGHVANYGYTF. DNA for the CDR3: TGTGCCAGCATCTTAGGGGGCCATGTCGCTAACTATGGCTACACCTTC.

The chain carries TRBV19 and TRBJ1-1; 9 bases are a match to TRBD1. With V trimmed by 5 bases and J by 1 base, 11 bases remained unmatched. The CDR3 sequence is 17 residues long. Germline V gene sequence: CDR1 LNHDA, CDR2 SQIVND (reference sequence). CDR3 coding DNA: TGTGCCAGTAGTCTCCCGGGGCGGGGACAGGGGAACACTGAAGCTTTCTTT. It is translated as CASSLPGRGQGNTEAFF.

The rearrangement uses TRBV30 and TRBJ2-7; D may be TRBD2 (7 bases). Germline V gene data show CDR1 as GTSNPN and CDR2 as SVGIG (reference sequence). This CDR3 is 13 amino acids long. V was shortened by 1 base and J by 4 bases, with 11 bases between the two germline ends. CDR3 in amino acids: CAWSGGGGYEQYF. The CDR3 nucleotides are TGTGCCTGGAGTGGAGGGGGGGGGTACGAGCAGTACTTC.

This clone appeared a few times. The gene calls are TRBV5-1 and TRBJ2-7; D unclear. V was clipped by 2 bases and J by 2 bases, with 11 bases between them. Germline V CDR1 and CDR2: SGHRS, YFSETQ. CDR3 size: 14 residues. This CDR3 is CASSFGGTAYEQYF. CDR3 DNA: TGCGCCAGCAGCTTTGGCGGAACGGCCTACGAGCAGTACTTC.

The chain couples TRBV7-2 to TRBJ2-3; TRBD1 agrees at 12 bases. J was trimmed by 1 base and V by 3 bases; bases with no gene match: 2. The germline CDR1 and CDR2 sequences are SGHTA and FQGNSA. The CDR3 is 16 residues long. CDR3 nucleotides: TGTGCCAGCAGCTTCGGGACAGGGGGCCGCACAGATACGCAGTATTTT. Translation gives CASSFGTGGRTDTQYF.

The chain joins TRBV5-1 to TRBJ1-5, with 8 bases identical to TRBD1. Losses at the gene ends were 4 bases for V and 0 bases for J; bases not matched to a gene: 6. This CDR3 contains 16 residues. Germline values: CDR1 SGHRS, CDR2 YFSETQ. The CDR3 DNA reads as TGCGCCAGCAGCATATCCGGGACAGGTAGCAATCAGCCCCAGCATTTT. It translates to CASSISGTGSNQPQHF.

The chain combines TRBV29-1 with TRBJ2-5; D perhaps matches TRBD2 (5 bases). The V and J ends lost 0 bases and 4 bases respectively, with 12 bases between them. The germline V gene encodes CDR1 SQVTM and CDR2 ANQGSEA. The CDR3 loop spans 14 amino acids. This chain's CDR3 is CSVEETRAGETQYF. The CDR3 DNA reads as TGCAGCGTTGAAGAAACGAGGGCGGGAGAGACCCAGTACTTC.

The chain uses TRBV6-4 and TRBJ2-1; D is unclear. Germline CDR1 MRHNA, CDR2 SNTAGT. With 6 bases removed from V and 9 bases from J, the gap between germline ends came to 21 bases. This CDR3 contains 15 residues. The CDR3 nucleotides read TGTGCCAGCAGCCCATTGCCCGGATCCGGCGGTGAGCAGTTCTTC. Translating gives CASSPLPGSGGEQFF.

The chain employs TRBV4-3 and TRBJ2-1; 9 nucleotides match TRBD1. In germline, CDR1 is LGHNA, CDR2 YSLEER. With 0 bases clipped from V and 8 bases from J, the junction kept 11 bases outside the gene matches. This CDR3 contains 17 residues. The CDR3 DNA reads TGCGCCAGCAGCCAAGATTCGAGGGACAGGGTGGCAGATGAGCAGTTCTTC. Translation gives CASSQDSRDRVADEQFF.

The chain uses TRBV7-2 and TRBJ2-3, with 8 bases that match TRBD2. The trim removed 1 base at V and 8 bases at J, leaving 14 bases unmatched. The CDR3 runs 17 residues. Germline CDR1 reads SGHTA; CDR2 reads FQGNSA. The chain's CDR3 is CASSLVLAGAGGGTQYF. The DNA for the CDR3 is TGTGCCAGCAGCTTAGTTCTAGCGGGTGCCGGGGGTGGTACGCAGTATTTT.

This clone has just a few counts. The junction differs from germline at one of its ends, possibly a read error. The chain uses TRBV5-8 and TRBJ1-4; D call uncertain. Germline V gives CDR1 SGHTS, CDR2 YDEGEE. The CDR3 contains 10 residues. This CDR3 is CASSLGQASF. Written as DNA, the CDR3 is TGTGCCAGCAGCTTGGGGCAGGCGTCTTTT.

V gene TRBV29-1 combines with J gene TRBJ2-7; tentative D call: TRBD1 (5 bases). Germline assignment: CDR1 SQVTM and CDR2 ANQGSEA. The CDR3 totals 12 residues. V lost 1 base and J 6 bases, leaving 10 bases between the germline ends. The DNA of the CDR3 is TGCAGCGTTGAAGCCAGCAGGGCCGAGCAGTACTTC. Its translation is CSVEASRAEQYF.